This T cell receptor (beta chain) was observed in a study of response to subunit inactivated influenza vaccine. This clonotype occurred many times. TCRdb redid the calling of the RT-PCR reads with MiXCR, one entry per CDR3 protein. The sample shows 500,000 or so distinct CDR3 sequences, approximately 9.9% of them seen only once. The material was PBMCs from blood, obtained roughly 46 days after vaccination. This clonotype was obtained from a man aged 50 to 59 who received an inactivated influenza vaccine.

CDR3 residues: CSVAGGSSSYEQYF. CDR3 in DNA: TGCAGCGTTGCGGGAGGATCGAGCTCCTACGAGCAGTACTTC. This chain links TRBV29-1 with TRBJ2-7, with 7 nucleotides matching TRBD2. This CDR3 has 14 amino acids. V dropped 4 bases and J dropped 0; count of bases not matched to a gene: 6. Per germline, CDR1 SQVTM and CDR2 ANQGSEA.